This T cell receptor beta chain was observed in a study of identical twins. Overall study findings and caveats: Twins showed weaker excess sharing in their beta out-of-frame sequences. In monozygotic twins, models underestimated the sharing of out-of-frame TCR alpha.

Template switching created a universal primer site, and the cDNA included unique molecular identifiers. TCRdb analysed the 5' RACE reads with MiXCR anew, one entry per CDR3 protein. The sample carries 1.5 million to 2 million distinct CDR3 sequences, 25% to 35% recorded once. To note about this clonotype: What it binds is unknown.

V trimming: 3 bases; J trimming: 0 bases; junction bases outside the gene matches: 5. Germline CDR1 and CDR2: LNHNV and YYDKDF (reference sequence). The CDR3 has 17 amino acids. This clonotype was obtained from a newborn girl in good health. The material sequenced was cord blood. The rearrangement links TRBV15 to TRBJ2-4, with TRBD1 matching over 10 bases. CDR3 in DNA: TGTGCCACCAGCAGCCTAGGACAGGGGGTAGCCAAAAACATTCAGTACTTC. Amino acid sequence: CATSSLGQGVAKNIQYF.